This paragraph reports one T cell receptor beta chain. Antigen specificity is unknown. This sample is part of a study of monozygotic twins with inflammatory bowel disease. In preparing each TCR library, approximately 3,500 ng of total RNA was used. TCRdb reprocessed the 5' RACE reads and reports one entry per CDR3 protein, with no DNA. The listing contains around 200,000 distinct CDR3 sequences. Findings and limits, study-wide: There was no support for any single strong signal or clonotype associated with IBD. By inverse Simpson index, TCRbeta diversity was lower in IBD patients than in healthy co-twins. Sharing of clonotypes with others was lower in IBD patients than in healthy twins, and this was especially so with disease activity.

The germline CDR1 and CDR2 sequences are SGHRS and YFSETQ. The CDR3 has 12 residues. The J gene is TRBJ2-7, the V gene TRBV5-1. This receptor was taken from a human donor with ulcerative colitis or Crohn's disease, or a healthy co-twin of an affected twin (not recorded which). The sample taken for sequencing was blood. The chain's CDR3 is CASSLDVYEQYF.